This TCR beta chain was identified in a study of blood T cell repertoires in COVID-19. Patients at the Seattle site were enrolled during active infection and followed longitudinally. Clones were sequenced by immunoSEQ multiplex PCR, and TCRdb holds only the in-frame ones, with some missing. The sample contains more than 150,000 clones, approximately 94% of which appear only once. This clone was observed once. V dropped 6 bases and J dropped 2; count of bases not matched to a gene: 4. The CDR3 has 15 amino acids. CDR1 and CDR2 (germline): SNHLY, FYNNEI. V and J are TRBV2 and TRBJ2-5; 12 bases are shared with TRBD2. The receptor's source is a man between 25 and 39 years old with COVID-19, enrolled during active disease. Sequencing was performed on peripheral blood. This chain's CDR3 is CASRRTSGAQETQYF. For the CDR3, the DNA is TGTGCCAGCAGGAGGACTAGCGGGGCACAAGAGACCCAGTACTTC.